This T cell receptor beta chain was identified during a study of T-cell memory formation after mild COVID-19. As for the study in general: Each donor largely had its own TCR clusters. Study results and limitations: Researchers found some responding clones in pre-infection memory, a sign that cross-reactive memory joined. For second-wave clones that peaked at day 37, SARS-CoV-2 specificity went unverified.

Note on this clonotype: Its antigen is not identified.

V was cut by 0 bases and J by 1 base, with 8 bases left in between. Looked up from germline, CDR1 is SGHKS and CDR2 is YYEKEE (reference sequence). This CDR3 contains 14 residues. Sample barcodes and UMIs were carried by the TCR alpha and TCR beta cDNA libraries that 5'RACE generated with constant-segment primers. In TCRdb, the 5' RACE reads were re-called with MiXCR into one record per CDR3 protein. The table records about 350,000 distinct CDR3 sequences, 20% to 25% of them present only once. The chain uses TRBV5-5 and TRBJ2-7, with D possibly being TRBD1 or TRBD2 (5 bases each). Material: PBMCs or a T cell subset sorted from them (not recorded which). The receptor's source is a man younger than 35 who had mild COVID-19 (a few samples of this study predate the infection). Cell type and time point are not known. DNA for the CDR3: TGTGCCAGCAGCTTGGAATGGGGGTCCTACGAGCAGTACTTC. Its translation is CASSLEWGSYEQYF.